What follows describes a single T cell receptor (beta chain). This entry is derived from a study of control samples from healthy donors and cancer patients. Assay: immunoSEQ multiplex PCR; the TCRdb copy retains only in-frame clones and omits some. Found here are approximately 35,000 clones, roughly 92% of them singletons; the top ten hold about 1.5%. CDR3 size: 13 residues. V lost 6 bases to trimming and J lost 3 bases; unmatched junction nucleotides: 4. Germline lookup yields CDR1 MNHNY and CDR2 SVGAGI (reference sequence). The receptor was isolated from a man in his forties with colorectal cancer. The chain is built from TRBV6-6 and TRBJ2-5; 7 positions agree with TRBD2. Material for sequencing was PBMCs. DNA of the CDR3: TGTGCCAGCAGCTCGGGGGGTGAAGAGACCCAGTACTTC. Its translation: CASSSGGEETQYF.